This T cell receptor beta chain was obtained from a study of blood T cell repertoires in COVID-19. Background on the study: There were acute and convalescent COVID-19 samples, and they came from the United States, Italy and Spain. Nucleic acid was either cDNA or gDNA, and it came from T cells, B-cell-depleted T cells, or PBMCs.

From germline, CDR1 is SGHRS and CDR2 YFSETQ. Between the trimmed V and J ends, which lost 1 base and 0 bases, there was a span of 11 bases. There are 17 residues in the CDR3. Authors' processing steps: Quantification of nucleated cells was approximated via reference gene primer amplification. The protocol was immunoSEQ multiplex PCR, while the TCRdb copy is restricted to in-frame clones and leaves out a portion. The V and J calls and the clone size are those of that table, but D and trimming were determined from the DNA. The data hold about 230,000 clones, with 65% to 90% observed a single time. Input material: peripheral blood. This clonotype was obtained from a woman aged 45-60 years with acute or convalescent COVID-19. The chain employs TRBV5-1 and TRBJ1-6; weak D call: TRBD1 (5 bases). The DNA for the CDR3 is TGCGCCAGCAGCTTGTTGGGACTGAGCTCCTATAATTCACCCCTCCACTTT. Its translation is CASSLLGLSSYNSPLHF.